The sequence of this TCR beta chain was determined in a study of T-cell reconstitution after alpha-beta-depleted transplantation in children (dated by TCRdb to 2016 to 2017). Notes on the research overall: T-cell immune reconstitution after TCRalphabeta/CD19-depleted allogeneic hematopoietic cell transplantation in children was quantitatively tracked in the study by means of TCR repertoire profiling.

V is reduced by 5 bases and J by 8 bases, leaving a spacing of 15 bases between them. CDR1 is given as MGHDK and CDR2 as SYGVNS, both from the germline V gene. The CDR3 numbers 13 residues from cysteine through phenylalanine. Only the CDR3 DNA stays, 39 bases, in frame from base 1. In its sample, this clonotype was seen many times. Its target antigen remains unknown. No much larger clone is present one base from it, and per-base qualities are unavailable. The library was prepared using PCR. Data came from an Illumina HiSeq 2500. TCR library preparation used molecular barcoding, with unique molecular identifiers applied to normalize quantification of the TCRbeta repertoire. The public reads were quality trimmed at Q25 with fastp and then assembled into clones with MiXCR by TCRdb, keeping productive beta chains. Entries are consolidated by CDR3 protein sequence, retaining the most common genes and DNA. The sample data list 200,000 to 250,000 distinct CDR3 sequences, and 8% to 9.5% of these were observed just once. Of the sample, about 6% falls within the top ten clones.

Sample: PBMCs from the stem cell graft donor, taken from the stem cell graft. This TCR was recovered from a human donor who donated a stem cell graft to a child with acute lymphoblastic leukemia. The chain joins TRBV25-1 to TRBJ2-5, with the D gene tentatively TRBD1 or TRBD2, based on 5 matching bases in each. The CDR3 is CASSTGTKGTQYF. The nucleotide sequence reads as follows: TGTGCCAGCAGTACCGGGACCAAGGGTACCCAGTACTTC.